This T cell receptor (beta chain) was obtained from a study of spatial heterogeneity in lung cancer (dated by TCRdb to between 2018 and 2020). Regarding the study in general: Beta-chain transcripts were consistently detected in greater numbers than alpha-chain transcripts, which likely reflects a higher abundance of beta-chain transcripts. In the raw uncorrected reads, each unique combination of TCR and UMI appeared more than ten times on average. TCR alpha and beta repertoires were quantitatively compared across multiple tumor regions, matched nontumor lung and blood in non-small cell lung cancer. TCR repertoire features were related to nonsynonymous mutation counts determined by whole-exome sequencing of tumor tissue. At surgery, both alpha and beta chains were TCR-sequenced in over 200 tumor regions, 64 matched nontumor lung samples and a few dozen PBMC samples.

Points the paper makes about the study in general: Additional single-cell paired TCR alpha and beta sequencing was considered necessary to confirm, at a functional level, the hypothesis that regional TCRs recognize regional mutations. Ubiquitous expanded tumor TCRs were found in blood more often at tumor resection than at routine follow-up.

The sample's time point label, decoded: sample taken at primary tumor resection. For TCR sequencing, whole RNA was extracted from tumor and nontumor lung tissue, or from cryopreserved PBMC samples, and no cell sorting was done. The donors were some 76 patients from the lung TRACERx cohort who had early-stage, untreated non-small cell lung cancer. Only patients with enough RNA available from two or more tumor regions were chosen for TCR sequencing. The CDR3 sequence holds 15 residues, the cysteine and phenylalanine included. CDR3 DNA only is kept here, 45 bases in frame from base 1. Reading the germline V gene (reference sequence) gives CDR1 SGHNT and CDR2 YYREEE. Compared with germline, V lacks 4 bases and J lacks 4 bases; bases without a gene match: 6. The receptor library was made with 5' RACE. Sequencing used a NextSeq 500. In the TCR library protocol, a unique molecular identifier was attached to each TCR cDNA molecule so that PCR and sequencing errors could be corrected. The original pipeline was this. TCR identification, UMI-based error correction and CDR3 extraction were performed with Decombinator tools. TCRs above a frequency of 2 per 1,000, corresponding to the top 1% of the tumor frequency distribution, were defined as expanded. Renyi diversity was calculated using the R vegan package after each repertoire was subsampled 100 times to 5,000 TCRs. CDR3 similarity networks were built from amino acid triplet string-kernel similarity, connecting CDR3s with pairwise similarity above 0.82. TCRdb cleaned the public reads at Q25 with fastp, built clones with MiXCR and kept in-frame beta chains. Identical CDR3 proteins give one entry, which carries the most common genes and DNA. It is TCRdb's table, rather than the study itself, that gives the V and J calls and clone size. The sample records 1,500 to 1,800 distinct CDR3 sequences, roughly 50% of which are singletons. Of the sample, roughly 36% is held by the ten largest clones.

Based on its abundance in the sample, this clonotype is medium-sized (0.01 to 0.1%). Its antigen target is currently unknown. There are no base qualities to consult, and no much larger clone falls within one base. The TCR sequence derives from a female donor with early-stage non-small cell lung cancer. The sequence joins TRBV5-4 to TRBJ2-1, and 9 junctional nucleotides match TRBD1. The sequences come from PBMCs, collected at surgery. At the DNA level, the sequence is TGTGCCAGCAGCACCTGGACAGGGGTATACAATGAGCAGTTCTTC. Its product reads: CASSTWTGVYNEQFF.